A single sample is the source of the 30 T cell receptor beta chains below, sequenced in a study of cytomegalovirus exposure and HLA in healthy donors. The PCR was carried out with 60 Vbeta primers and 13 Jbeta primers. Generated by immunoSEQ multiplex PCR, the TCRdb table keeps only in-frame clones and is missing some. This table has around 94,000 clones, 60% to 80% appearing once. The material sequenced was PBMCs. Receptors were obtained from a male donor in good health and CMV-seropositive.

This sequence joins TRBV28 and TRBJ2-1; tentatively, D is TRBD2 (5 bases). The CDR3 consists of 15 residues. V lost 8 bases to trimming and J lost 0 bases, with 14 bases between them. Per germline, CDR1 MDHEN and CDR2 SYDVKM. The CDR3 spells CASSSTGSSYNEQFF. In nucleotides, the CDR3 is TGTGCCAGCTCTTCGACGGGAAGCTCCTACAATGAGCAGTTCTTC.

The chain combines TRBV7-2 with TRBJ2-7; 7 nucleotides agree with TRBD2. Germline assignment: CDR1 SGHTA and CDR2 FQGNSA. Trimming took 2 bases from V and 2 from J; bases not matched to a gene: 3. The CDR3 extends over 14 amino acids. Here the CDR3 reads CASSLPGGPYEQYF. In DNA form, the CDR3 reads TGTGCCAGCAGCTTACCGGGAGGTCCCTACGAGCAGTACTTC.

The CDR3 region is CASSFSSGQGHNEQFF. In nucleotides, the CDR3 is TGCGCCAGCAGCTTCTCTTCGGGACAGGGCCACAATGAGCAGTTCTTC. The genes are TRBV5-1 and TRBJ2-1, with 9 bases matching TRBD1. This CDR3 region has 16 residues. CDR1 and CDR2 (germline): SGHRS, YFSETQ. V lost 2 bases and J lost 5; bases outside the gene matches: 8.

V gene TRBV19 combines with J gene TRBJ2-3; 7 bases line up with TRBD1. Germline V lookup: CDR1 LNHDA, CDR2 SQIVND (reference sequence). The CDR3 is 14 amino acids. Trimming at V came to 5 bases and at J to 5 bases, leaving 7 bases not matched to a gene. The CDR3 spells CASSPTGVGDTQYF. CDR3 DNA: TGTGCCAGTAGTCCTACAGGGGTGGGAGATACGCAGTATTTT.

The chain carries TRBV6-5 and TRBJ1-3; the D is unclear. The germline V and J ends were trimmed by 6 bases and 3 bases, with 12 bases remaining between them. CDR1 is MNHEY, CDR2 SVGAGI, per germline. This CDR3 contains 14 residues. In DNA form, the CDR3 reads TGTGCCAGCAGAAAAACAGTTGGTGGAAACACCATATATTTT. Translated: CASRKTVGGNTIYF.

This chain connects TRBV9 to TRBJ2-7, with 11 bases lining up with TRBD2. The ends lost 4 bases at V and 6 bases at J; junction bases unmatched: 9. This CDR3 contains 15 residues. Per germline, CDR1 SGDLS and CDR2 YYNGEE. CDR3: CASSMGLAGGSEQYF. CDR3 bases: TGTGCCAGCAGCATGGGGCTAGCGGGAGGATCCGAGCAGTACTTC. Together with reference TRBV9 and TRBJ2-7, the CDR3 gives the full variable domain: DSGVTQTPKHLITATGQRVTLRCSPRSGDLSVYWYQQSLDQGLQFLIQYYNGEERAKGNILERFSAQQFPDLHSELNLSSLELGDSALYFCASSMGLAGGSEQYFGPGTRLTVT.

CDR3 in amino acids: CASSTGQGYSYEQYF. The CDR3 nucleotides are TGTGCCAGCAGTACCGGACAGGGCTACTCCTACGAGCAGTACTTC. The V gene is TRBV6-6, the J gene TRBJ2-7, with 8 positions matching TRBD1. V shed 5 bases and J 0 bases; nucleotides not matched to a gene: 6. The CDR3 loop spans 15 amino acids. The germline gives CDR1 MNHNY, CDR2 SVGAGI (reference sequence).

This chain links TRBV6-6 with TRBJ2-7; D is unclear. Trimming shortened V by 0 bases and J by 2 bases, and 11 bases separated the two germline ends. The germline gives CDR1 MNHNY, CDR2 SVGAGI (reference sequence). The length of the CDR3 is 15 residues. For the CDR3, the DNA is TGTGCCAGCAGTTACTCGAATACGGTTACCTACGAGCAGTACTTC. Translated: CASSYSNTVTYEQYF.

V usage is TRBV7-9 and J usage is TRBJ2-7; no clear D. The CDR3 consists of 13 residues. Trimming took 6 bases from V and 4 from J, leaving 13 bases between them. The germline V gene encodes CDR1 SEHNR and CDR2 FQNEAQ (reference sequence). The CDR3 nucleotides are TGTGCCAGCAGGACAAACGACCCATACGAGCAGTACTTC. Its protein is CASRTNDPYEQYF.

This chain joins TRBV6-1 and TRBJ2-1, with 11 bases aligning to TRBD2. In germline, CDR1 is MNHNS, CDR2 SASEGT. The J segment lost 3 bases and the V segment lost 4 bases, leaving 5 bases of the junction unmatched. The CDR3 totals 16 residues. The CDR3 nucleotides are TGTGCCAGCAGTGGTACCGGGACTAGCGGCTACAATGAGCAGTTCTTC. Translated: CASSGTGTSGYNEQFF.

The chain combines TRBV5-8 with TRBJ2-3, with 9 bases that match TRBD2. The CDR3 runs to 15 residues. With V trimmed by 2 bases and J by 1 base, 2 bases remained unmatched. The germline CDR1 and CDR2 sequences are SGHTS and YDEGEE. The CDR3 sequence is CASSFRTSGTDTQYF. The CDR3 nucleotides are TGTGCCAGCAGCTTTAGGACTAGCGGCACAGATACGCAGTATTTT.

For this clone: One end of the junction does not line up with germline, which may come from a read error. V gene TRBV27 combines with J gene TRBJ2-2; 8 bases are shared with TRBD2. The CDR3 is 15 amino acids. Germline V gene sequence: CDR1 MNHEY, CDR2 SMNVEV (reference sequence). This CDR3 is CAGSPAGVGTGELFF. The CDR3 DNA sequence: TGTGCCGGCAGTCCAGCGGGAGTAGGTACCGGGGAGCTGTTTTTT.

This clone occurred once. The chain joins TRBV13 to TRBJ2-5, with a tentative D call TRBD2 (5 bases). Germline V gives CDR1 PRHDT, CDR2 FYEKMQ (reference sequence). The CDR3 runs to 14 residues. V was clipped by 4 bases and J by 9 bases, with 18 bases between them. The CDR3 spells CASSSGGRPGPQYF. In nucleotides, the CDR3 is TGTGCCAGCAGCTCCGGAGGACGGCCCGGGCCCCAGTACTTC.

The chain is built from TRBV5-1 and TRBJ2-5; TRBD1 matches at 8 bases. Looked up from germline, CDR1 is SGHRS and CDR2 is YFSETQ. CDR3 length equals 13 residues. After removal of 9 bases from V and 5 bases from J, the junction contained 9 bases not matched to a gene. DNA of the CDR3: TGCGCCACCTCCAGGGGGCTAGACGAGACCCAGTACTTC. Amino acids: CATSRGLDETQYF.

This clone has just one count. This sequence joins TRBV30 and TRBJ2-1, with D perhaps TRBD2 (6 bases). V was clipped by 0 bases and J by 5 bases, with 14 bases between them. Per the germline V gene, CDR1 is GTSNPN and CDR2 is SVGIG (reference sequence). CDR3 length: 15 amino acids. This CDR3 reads CAWSVGTRINNEQFF. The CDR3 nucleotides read TGTGCCTGGAGTGTCGGGACTCGAATCAACAATGAGCAGTTCTTC.

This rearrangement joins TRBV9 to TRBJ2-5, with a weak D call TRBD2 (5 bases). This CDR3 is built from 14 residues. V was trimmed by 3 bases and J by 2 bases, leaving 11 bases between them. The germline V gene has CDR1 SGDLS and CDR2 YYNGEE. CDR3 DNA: TGTGCCAGCAGCGCTGCGGGTAGGCAAGAGACCCAGTACTTC. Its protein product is CASSAAGRQETQYF.

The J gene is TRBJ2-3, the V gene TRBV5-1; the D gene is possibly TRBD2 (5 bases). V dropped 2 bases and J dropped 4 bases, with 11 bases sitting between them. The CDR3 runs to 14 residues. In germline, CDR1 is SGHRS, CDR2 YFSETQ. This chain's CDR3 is CASSLRESPDTQYF. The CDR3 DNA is TGCGCCAGCAGCTTAAGGGAGTCCCCAGATACGCAGTATTTT.

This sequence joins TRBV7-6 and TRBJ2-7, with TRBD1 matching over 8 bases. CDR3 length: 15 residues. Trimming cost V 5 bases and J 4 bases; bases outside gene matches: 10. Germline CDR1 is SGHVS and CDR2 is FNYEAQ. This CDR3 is CASSPSGQGPYEQYF. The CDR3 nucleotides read TGTGCCAGCAGCCCCTCAGGACAGGGCCCTTACGAGCAGTACTTC.

The CDR3 region is CSVTGAYEQYF. For the CDR3, the DNA is TGCAGCGTTACAGGGGCCTACGAGCAGTACTTC. The chain has TRBV29-1 and TRBJ2-7, with 7 bases matching TRBD1. The germline gives CDR1 SQVTM, CDR2 ANQGSEA. V shed 5 bases, J shed 2 bases, and the junction held 0 bases outside the gene matches. The CDR3 contains 11 residues.

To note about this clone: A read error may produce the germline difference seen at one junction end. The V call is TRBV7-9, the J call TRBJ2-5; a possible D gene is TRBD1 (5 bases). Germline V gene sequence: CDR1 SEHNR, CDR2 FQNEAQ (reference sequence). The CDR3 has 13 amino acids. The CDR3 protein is CSSSFFGAETQYF. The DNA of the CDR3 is TGTTCCAGCAGCTTTTTTGGGGCGGAGACCCAGTACTTC.

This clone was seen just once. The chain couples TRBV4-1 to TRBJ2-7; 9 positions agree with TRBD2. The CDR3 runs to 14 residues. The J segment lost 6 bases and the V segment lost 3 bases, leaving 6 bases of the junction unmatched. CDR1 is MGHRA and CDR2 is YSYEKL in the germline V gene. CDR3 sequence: CASSHVAGVGEQYF. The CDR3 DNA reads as TGCGCCAGCAGCCACGTAGCGGGAGTCGGCGAGCAGTACTTC.

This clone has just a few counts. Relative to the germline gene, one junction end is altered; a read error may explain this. The CDR3 DNA reads as TGTTCCAGCAGCCCAACCCGACAGAACACAGATACGCAGTATTTT. This gives the protein CSSSPTRQNTDTQYF. This chain links TRBV7-9 with TRBJ2-3, with D possibly matching TRBD1 (5 bases). The CDR3 is 15 residues long. CDR1 is SEHNR and CDR2 is FQNEAQ in the germline V gene (reference sequence).

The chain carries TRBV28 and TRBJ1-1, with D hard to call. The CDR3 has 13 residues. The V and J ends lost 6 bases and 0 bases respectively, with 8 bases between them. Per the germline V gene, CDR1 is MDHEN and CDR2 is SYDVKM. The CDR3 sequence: CASRSSVNTEAFF. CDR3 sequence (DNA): TGTGCCAGCAGATCATCAGTGAACACTGAAGCTTTCTTT. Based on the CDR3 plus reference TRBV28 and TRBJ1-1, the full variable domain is DVKVTQSSRYLVKRTGEKVFLECVQDMDHENMFWYRQDPGLGLRLIYFSYDVKMKEKGDIPEGYSVSREKKERFSLILESASTNQTSMYLCASRSSVNTEAFFGQGTRLTVV.

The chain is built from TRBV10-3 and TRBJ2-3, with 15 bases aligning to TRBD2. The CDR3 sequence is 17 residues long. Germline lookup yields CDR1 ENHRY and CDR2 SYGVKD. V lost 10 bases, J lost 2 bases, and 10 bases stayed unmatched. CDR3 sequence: CATNPGLAGGITDTQYF. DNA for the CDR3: TGTGCCACCAACCCTGGACTAGCGGGAGGGATCACAGATACGCAGTATTTT.

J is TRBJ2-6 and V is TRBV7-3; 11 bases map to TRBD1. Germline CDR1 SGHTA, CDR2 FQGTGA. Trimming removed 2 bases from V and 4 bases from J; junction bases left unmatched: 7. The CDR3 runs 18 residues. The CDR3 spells CASSLGQGALGGANVLTF. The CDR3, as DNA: TGTGCCAGCAGCTTAGGACAGGGGGCTTTGGGGGGGGCCAACGTCCTGACTTTC.

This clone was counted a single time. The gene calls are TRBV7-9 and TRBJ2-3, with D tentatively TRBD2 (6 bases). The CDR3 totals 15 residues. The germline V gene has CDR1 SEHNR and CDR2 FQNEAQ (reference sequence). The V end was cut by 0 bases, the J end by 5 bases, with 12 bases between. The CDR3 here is CASSLAQIGGDTQYF. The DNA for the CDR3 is TGTGCCAGCAGCTTAGCACAGATCGGGGGAGATACGCAGTATTTT.

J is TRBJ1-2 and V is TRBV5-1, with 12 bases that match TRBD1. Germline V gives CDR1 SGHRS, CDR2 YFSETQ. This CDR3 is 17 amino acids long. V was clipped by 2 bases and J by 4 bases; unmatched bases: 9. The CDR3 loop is CASSFTGQGASGYGYTF. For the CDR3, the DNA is TGCGCCAGCAGCTTTACGGGACAGGGGGCATCTGGCTATGGCTACACCTTC.

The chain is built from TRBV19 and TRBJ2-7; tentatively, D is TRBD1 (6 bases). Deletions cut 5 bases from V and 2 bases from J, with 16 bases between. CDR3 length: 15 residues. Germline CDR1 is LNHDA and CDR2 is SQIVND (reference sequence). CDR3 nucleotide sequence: TGTGCCAGTAGTTCAACAGGGAAAGGGGCCTACGAGCAGTACTTC. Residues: CASSSTGKGAYEQYF.

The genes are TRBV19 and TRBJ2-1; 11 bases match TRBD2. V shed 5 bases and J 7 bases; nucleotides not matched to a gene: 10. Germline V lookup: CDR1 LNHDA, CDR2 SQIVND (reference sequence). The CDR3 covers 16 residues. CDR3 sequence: CASSYSGRANMNEQFF. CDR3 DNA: TGTGCCAGTAGTTATAGCGGGAGGGCCAATATGAATGAGCAGTTCTTC.

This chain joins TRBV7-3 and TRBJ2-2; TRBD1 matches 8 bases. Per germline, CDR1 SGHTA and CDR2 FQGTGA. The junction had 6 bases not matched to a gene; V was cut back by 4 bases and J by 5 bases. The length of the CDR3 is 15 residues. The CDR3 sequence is CASSSRTGNTGELFF. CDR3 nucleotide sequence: TGTGCCAGCAGCTCCCGGACAGGGAATACCGGGGAGCTGTTTTTT.